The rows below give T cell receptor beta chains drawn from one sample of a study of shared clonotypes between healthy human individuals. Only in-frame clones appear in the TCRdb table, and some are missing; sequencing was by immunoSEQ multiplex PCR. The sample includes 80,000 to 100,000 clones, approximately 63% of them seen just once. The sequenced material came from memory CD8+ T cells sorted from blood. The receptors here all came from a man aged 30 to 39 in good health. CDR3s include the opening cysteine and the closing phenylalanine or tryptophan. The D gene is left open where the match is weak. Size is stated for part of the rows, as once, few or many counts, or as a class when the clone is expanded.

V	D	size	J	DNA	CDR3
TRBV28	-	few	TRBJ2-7	TGTGCCAGCAGTAGGGTATCTTACGAGCAGTACTTC	CASSRVSYEQYF
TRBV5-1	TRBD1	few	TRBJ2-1	TGCGCCAGCAGTTGGACAGGCTACAATGAGCAGTTCTTC	CASSWTGYNEQFF
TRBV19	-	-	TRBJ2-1	TGTGCCAGTAGTCCCAGGGTTATGAATGAGCAGTTCTTC	CASSPRVMNEQFF
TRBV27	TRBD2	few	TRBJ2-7	TGTGCCAGCAGCAGGGGACTAGCGAGCTCCTACGAGCAGTACTTC	CASSRGLASSYEQYF
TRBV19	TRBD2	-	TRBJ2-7	TGTGCCAGTAGTGACCCTAGCGGACACTCCTACGAGCAGTACTTC	CASSDPSGHSYEQYF
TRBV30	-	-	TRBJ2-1	TGTGCCTGGTCCTCCTCCTCCTACAATGAGCAGTTCTTC	CAWSSSSYNEQFF
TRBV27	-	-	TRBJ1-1	TGTGCCAGCAGTTTATGGGCAGGAGTAGGGTCTGAAGCTTTCTTT	CASSLWAGVGSEAFF
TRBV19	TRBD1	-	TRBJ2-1	TGTGCCAGCTGCGCGGGACAGGGCTACAATGAGCAGTTCTTC	CASCAGQGYNEQFF
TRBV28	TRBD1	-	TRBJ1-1	TGTGCCAGCAGTTTTACAGGGGGGGTCACTGAAGCTTTCTTT	CASSFTGGVTEAFF
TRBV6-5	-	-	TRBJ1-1	TGTGCCAGCGGGAAGGAGGAGGAGTACACTGAAGCTTTCTTT	CASGKEEEYTEAFF
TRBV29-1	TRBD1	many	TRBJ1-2	TGCAGCGAAGCCCCCTTTCCGGGACAGACTAACTATGGCTACACCTTC	CSEAPFPGQTNYGYTF
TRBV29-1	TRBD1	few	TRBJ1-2	TGCAGCGTACCGGGACAGGGGGCGAGTGGCTACACCTTC	CSVPGQGASGYTF
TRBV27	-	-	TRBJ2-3	TGTGCCAGCAGGACTAGCACAGATACGCAGTATTTT	CASRTSTDTQYF
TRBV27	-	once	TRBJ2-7	TGTGCCAGCAGCCCATTCCCCAGTTCCTACGAGCAGTACTTC	CASSPFPSSYEQYF
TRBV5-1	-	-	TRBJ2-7	TGCGCCAGCAGCTTGGAGCCGGTAAGCTCCTACGAGCAGTACTTC	CASSLEPVSSYEQYF
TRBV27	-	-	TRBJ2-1	TGTGCCAGCAGTTTAAGACCACCGCCCTCCTACAATGAGCAGTTCTTC	CASSLRPPPSYNEQFF
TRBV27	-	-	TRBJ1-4	TGTGCCAGCAGTTTGGCTTTCGCAACTAATGAAAAACTGTTTTTT	CASSLAFATNEKLFF
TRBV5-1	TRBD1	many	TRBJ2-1	TGCGCCAGCAGCTTGGGAGACAGGGGATCCTACAATGAGCAGTTCTTC	CASSLGDRGSYNEQFF
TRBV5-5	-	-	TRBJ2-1	TGTGCCAGCGAATCCACAGGTCTCATGGGCAATGAGCAGTTCTTC	CASESTGLMGNEQFF
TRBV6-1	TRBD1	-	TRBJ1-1	TGTGCCAGCAGTGAATGGGGACAGTCGAACACTGAAGCTTTCTTT	CASSEWGQSNTEAFF
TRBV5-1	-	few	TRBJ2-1	TGCGCCAGCAGCTTGTTGGGGGCCACGACCCAGAACAATGAGCAGTTCTTC	CASSLLGATTQNNEQFF
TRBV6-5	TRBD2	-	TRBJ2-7	TGTGCCAGCAGTTACTCCGGGGGAGGGCCGCTGGACGAGCAGTACTTC	CASSYSGGGPLDEQYF